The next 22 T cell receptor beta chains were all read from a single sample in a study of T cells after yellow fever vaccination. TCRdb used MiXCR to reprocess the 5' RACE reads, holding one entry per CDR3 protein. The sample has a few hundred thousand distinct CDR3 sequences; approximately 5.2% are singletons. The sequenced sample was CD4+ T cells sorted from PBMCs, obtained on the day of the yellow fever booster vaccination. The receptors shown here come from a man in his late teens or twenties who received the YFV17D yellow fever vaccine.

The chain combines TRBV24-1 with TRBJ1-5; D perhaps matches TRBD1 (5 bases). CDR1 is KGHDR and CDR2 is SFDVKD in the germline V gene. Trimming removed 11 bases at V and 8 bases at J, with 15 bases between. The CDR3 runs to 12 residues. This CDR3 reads CAIQGEYEPQHF. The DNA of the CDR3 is TGTGCCATTCAAGGGGAATATGAGCCCCAGCATTTT.

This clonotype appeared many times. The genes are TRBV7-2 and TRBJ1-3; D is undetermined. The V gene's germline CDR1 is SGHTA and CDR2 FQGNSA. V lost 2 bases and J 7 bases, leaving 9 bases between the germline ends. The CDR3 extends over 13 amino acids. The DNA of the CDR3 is TGTGCCAGCAGCTTACCTGGGTTGAACACCATATATTTT. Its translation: CASSLPGLNTIYF.

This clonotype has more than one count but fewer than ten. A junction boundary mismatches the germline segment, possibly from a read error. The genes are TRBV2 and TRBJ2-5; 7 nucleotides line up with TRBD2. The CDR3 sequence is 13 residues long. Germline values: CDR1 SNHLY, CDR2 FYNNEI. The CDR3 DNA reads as TGTGCCAGCGGTGATATAGCGGGAGAGACCCAGTACTTC. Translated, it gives CASGDIAGETQYF.

The CDR3 spells CSASKGTDTQYF. In nucleotides, the CDR3 is TGCAGTGCTAGTAAGGGCACAGATACGCAGTATTTT. The chain has TRBV20-1 and TRBJ2-3; the D is unclear. Germline V gene data show CDR1 as DFQATT and CDR2 as SNEGSKA (reference sequence). CDR3 length: 12 amino acids. Trimming took 3 bases from V and 1 from J, leaving 5 bases between them.

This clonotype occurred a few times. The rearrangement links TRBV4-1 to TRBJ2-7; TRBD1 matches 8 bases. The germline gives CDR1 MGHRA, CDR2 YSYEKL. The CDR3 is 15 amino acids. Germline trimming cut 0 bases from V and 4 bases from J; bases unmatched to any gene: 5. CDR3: CASSQEQGAFYEQYF. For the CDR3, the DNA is TGCGCCAGCAGCCAAGAGCAGGGGGCGTTTTACGAGCAGTACTTC.

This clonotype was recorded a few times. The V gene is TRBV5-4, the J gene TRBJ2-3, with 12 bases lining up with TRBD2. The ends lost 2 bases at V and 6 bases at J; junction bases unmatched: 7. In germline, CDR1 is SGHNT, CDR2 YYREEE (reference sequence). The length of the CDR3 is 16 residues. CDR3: CASSFLTSGGGDTQYF. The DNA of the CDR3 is TGTGCCAGCAGCTTTCTGACTAGCGGGGGTGGGGATACGCAGTATTTT.

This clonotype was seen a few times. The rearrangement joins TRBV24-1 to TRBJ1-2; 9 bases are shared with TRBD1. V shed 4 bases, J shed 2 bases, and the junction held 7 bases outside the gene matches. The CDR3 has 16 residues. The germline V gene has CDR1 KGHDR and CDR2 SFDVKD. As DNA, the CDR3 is TGTGCCACCAGTGACACTACAGGGGGCAAGAACTATGGCTACACCTTC. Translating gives CATSDTTGGKNYGYTF.

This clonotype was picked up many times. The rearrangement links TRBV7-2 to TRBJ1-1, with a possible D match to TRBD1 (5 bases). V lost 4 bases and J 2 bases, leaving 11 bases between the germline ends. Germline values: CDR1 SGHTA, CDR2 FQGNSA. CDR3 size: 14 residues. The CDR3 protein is CASSWGRSNTEAFF. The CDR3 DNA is TGTGCCAGCAGCTGGGGACGGAGCAACACTGAAGCTTTCTTT.

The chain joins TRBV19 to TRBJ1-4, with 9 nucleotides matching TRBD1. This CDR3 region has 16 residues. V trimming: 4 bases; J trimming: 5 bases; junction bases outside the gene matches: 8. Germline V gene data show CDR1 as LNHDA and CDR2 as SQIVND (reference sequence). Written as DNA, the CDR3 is TGTGCCAGTAGTAAGTTCGTCGGGACAGGGAATGAAAAACTGTTTTTT. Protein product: CASSKFVGTGNEKLFF.

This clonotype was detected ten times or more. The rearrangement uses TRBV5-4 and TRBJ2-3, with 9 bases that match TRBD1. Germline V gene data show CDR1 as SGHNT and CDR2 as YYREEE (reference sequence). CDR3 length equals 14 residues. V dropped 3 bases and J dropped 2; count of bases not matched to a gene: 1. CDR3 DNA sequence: TGTGCCAGCAGCTCACAGGGGGCCACAGATACGCAGTATTTT. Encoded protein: CASSSQGATDTQYF.

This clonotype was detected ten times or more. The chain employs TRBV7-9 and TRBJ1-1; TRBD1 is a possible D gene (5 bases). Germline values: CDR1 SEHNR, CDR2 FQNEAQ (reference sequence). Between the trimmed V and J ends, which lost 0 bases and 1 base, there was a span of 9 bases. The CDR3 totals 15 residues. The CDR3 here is CASSLAAGKNTEAFF. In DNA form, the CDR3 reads TGTGCCAGCAGCTTAGCGGCAGGGAAGAACACTGAAGCTTTCTTT.

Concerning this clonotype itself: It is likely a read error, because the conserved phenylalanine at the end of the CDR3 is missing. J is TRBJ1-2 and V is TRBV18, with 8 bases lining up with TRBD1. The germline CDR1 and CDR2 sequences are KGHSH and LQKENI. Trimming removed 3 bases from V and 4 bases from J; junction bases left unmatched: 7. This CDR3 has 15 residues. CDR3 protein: CASSPTGAYSYGYTL. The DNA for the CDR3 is TGTGCCAGCTCACCGACAGGGGCCTATAGCTATGGCTACACCTTA.

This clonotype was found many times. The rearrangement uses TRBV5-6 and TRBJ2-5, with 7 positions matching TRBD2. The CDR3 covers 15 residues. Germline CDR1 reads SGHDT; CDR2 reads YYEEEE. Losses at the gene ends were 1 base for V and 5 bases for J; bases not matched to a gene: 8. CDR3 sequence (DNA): TGTGCCAGCAGCTTGAGAGCCATGGGAGGGGAGACCCAGTACTTC. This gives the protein CASSLRAMGGETQYF.

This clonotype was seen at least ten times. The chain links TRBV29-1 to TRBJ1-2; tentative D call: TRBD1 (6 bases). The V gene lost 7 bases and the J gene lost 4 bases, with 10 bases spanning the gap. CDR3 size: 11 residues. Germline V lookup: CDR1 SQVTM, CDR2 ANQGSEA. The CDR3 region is CSAGGSYGYTF. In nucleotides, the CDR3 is TGCAGCGCGGGGGGCAGCTATGGCTACACCTTC.

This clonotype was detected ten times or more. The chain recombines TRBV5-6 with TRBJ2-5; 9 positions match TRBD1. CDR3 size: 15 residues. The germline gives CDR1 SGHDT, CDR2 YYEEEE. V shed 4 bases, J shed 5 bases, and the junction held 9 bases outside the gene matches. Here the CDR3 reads CASSLNRGRGETQYF. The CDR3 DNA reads TGTGCCAGCAGCCTCAACAGGGGGCGCGGGGAGACCCAGTACTTC.

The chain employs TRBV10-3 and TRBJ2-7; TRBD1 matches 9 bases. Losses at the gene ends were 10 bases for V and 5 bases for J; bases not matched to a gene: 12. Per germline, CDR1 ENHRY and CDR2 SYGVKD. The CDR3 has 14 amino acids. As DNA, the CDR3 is TGTGCCACCACCCCGGGACAGGGAATCCACGAGCAGTACTTC. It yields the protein CATTPGQGIHEQYF.

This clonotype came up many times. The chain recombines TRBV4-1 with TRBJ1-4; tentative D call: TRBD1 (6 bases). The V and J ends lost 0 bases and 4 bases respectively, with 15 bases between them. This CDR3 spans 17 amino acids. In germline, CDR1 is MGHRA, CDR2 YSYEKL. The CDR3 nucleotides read TGCGCCAGCAGCCAAGAGGGCTTCGGGGGCCTTAATGAAAAACTGTTTTTT. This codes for CASSQEGFGGLNEKLFF.

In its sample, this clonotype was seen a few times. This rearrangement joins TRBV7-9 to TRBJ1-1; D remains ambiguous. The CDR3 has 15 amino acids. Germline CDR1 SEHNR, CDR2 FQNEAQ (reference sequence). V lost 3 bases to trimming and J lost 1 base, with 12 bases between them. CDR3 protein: CASSFLGQSNTEAFF. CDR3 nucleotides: TGTGCCAGCAGCTTTTTAGGGCAGTCGAACACTGAAGCTTTCTTT.

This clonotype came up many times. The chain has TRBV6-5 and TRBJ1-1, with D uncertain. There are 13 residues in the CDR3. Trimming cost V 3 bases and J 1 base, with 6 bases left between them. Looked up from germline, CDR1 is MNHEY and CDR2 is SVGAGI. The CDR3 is CASSYYGNTEAFF. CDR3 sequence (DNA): TGTGCCAGCAGTTATTATGGGAACACTGAAGCTTTCTTT.

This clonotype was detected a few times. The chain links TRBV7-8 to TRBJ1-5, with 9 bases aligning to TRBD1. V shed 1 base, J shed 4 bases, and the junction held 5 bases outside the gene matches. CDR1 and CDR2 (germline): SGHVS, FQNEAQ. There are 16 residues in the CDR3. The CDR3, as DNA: TGTGCCAGCAGCTTAGTGGGTGGGACAGGGAATCAGCCCCAGCATTTT. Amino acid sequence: CASSLVGGTGNQPQHF.

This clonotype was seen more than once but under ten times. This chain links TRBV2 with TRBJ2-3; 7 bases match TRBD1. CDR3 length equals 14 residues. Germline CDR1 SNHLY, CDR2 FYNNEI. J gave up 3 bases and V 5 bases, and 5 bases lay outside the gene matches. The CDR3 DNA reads TGTGCCAGCAGTCAACAGGGGAATACAGATACGCAGTATTTT. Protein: CASSQQGNTDTQYF. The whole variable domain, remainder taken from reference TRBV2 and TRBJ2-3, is EPEVTQTPSHQVTQMGQEVILRCVPISNHLYFYWYRQILGQKVEFLVSFYNNEISEKSEIFDDQFSVERPDGSNFTLKIRSTKLEDSAMYFCASSQQGNTDTQYFGPGTRLTVL.

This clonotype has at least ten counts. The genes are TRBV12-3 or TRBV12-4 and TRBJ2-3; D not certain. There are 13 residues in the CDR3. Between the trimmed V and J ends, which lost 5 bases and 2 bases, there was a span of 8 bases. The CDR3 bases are TGTGCCAGCAGTCGAGATTACACAGATACGCAGTATTTT. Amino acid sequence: CASSRDYTDTQYF.